These 23 T cell receptor beta chains were sequenced from one sample in a study of T cell repertoires in cytomegalovirus infection. No antigen has been identified for these receptors. Each CDR3 protein gets one entry after TCRdb re-called the reads with MiXCR. Of hundreds of thousands of distinct CDR3 sequences detected, approximately 32% appear once; the ten largest clones hold roughly 20%. The sample here was cultured PBMCs, taken from culture after CMV antigen stimulation. The receptors stem from a human donor in good health (CMV status not recorded). Some clones in this sample may be carry-over from other donors' samples.

This clonotype appeared a few times. The chain uses TRBV6-6 and TRBJ2-1; D perhaps matches TRBD2 (5 bases). Trimming took 7 bases from V and 6 from J, leaving 7 bases between them. The CDR3 is made up of 11 amino acids. Germline CDR1 and CDR2: MNHNY and SVGAGI (reference sequence). The CDR3 DNA follows: TGTGCCAGCACCGGACTCAATGAGCAGTTCTTC. As protein: CASTGLNEQFF.

The V and J genes are TRBV29-1 and TRBJ1-1, with D unresolved. With 7 bases removed from V and 0 bases from J, the gap between germline ends came to 12 bases. The length of the CDR3 is 13 residues. The germline V gene has CDR1 SQVTM and CDR2 ANQGSEA. The CDR3 protein is CSGSGRMNTEAFF. CDR3 DNA: TGCAGCGGCTCAGGCAGGATGAACACTGAAGCTTTCTTT.

This chain's CDR3 is CASSPGDRDAEKLFF. The DNA for the CDR3 is TGTGCCAGCAGCCCCGGGGACAGGGATGCTGAAAAACTGTTTTTT. The chain combines TRBV11-3 with TRBJ1-4, with 9 bases fitting TRBD1. Germline CDR1 is SGHNT and CDR2 is YENEEA. The CDR3 loop spans 15 amino acids. Trimming removed 5 bases from V and 7 bases from J; junction bases left unmatched: 8.

V and J are TRBV10-3 and TRBJ2-7; 7 nucleotides match TRBD1. With 4 bases clipped from V and 1 base from J, the junction kept 4 bases outside the gene matches. Germline values: CDR1 ENHRY, CDR2 SYGVKD. The CDR3 consists of 14 residues. The DNA for the CDR3 is TGTGCCATCAGTGGGGTCAGGGGGTCCTACGAGCAGTACTTC. Translating it yields CAISGVRGSYEQYF.

The chain employs TRBV28 and TRBJ1-2; D remains unclear. Looked up from germline, CDR1 is MDHEN and CDR2 is SYDVKM. The ends were cut back, 4 bases at V and 8 bases at J, with 20 bases in the middle. This CDR3 has 15 residues. The CDR3 sequence is CASSSPQAVVLGYTF. The CDR3 DNA reads TGTGCCAGCAGTTCCCCCCAGGCGGTCGTATTGGGCTACACCTTC.

This clonotype has a handful of counts. The chain recombines TRBV10-3 with TRBJ1-1; tentative D call: TRBD1 (5 bases). Germline CDR1 and CDR2: ENHRY and SYGVKD. The CDR3 is made up of 14 amino acids. V shed 6 bases and J shed 1 base, with 12 bases lying between them. Here the CDR3 reads CAIRGDAGNTEAFF. The DNA of the CDR3 is TGTGCCATCAGGGGGGACGCCGGGAACACTGAAGCTTTCTTT.

This chain links TRBV19 with TRBJ1-1; D remains ambiguous. CDR3 length: 15 amino acids. The germline V gene encodes CDR1 LNHDA and CDR2 SQIVND (reference sequence). V lost 1 base, J lost 0 bases, and 9 bases lay in between. This CDR3 reads CASSIGRGMNTEAFF. The CDR3 coding sequence is TGTGCCAGTAGTATAGGGCGGGGAATGAACACTGAAGCTTTCTTT.

The V call is TRBV3-1, the J call TRBJ1-3; D gene uncertain. Looked up from germline, CDR1 is LGHDT and CDR2 is YNNKEL (reference sequence). V was cut by 2 bases and J by 0 bases, with 8 bases left in between. The CDR3 totals 15 residues. CDR3 residues: CASSQYGSSGNTIYF. The CDR3 DNA is TGTGCCAGCAGCCAATATGGGTCCTCTGGAAACACCATATATTTT. Supplemented by reference TRBV3-1 and TRBJ1-3, the full variable domain reads DTAVSQTPKYLVTQMGNDKSIKCEQNLGHDTMYWYKQDSKKFLKIMFSYNNKELIINETVPNRFSPKSPDKAHLNLHINSLELGDSAVYFCASSQYGSSGNTIYFGEGSWLTVV.

This clonotype was observed a handful of times. The chain employs TRBV4-2 and TRBJ1-5, with 10 bases fitting TRBD1. The CDR3 is 16 residues long. Germline CDR1 is LGHNA and CDR2 is YNFKEQ. V was clipped by 4 bases and J by 10 bases; unmatched bases: 13. Here the CDR3 reads CASSPRSTGGDSPQHF. Here the CDR3 DNA reads TGTGCCAGCAGCCCCCGCTCGACAGGGGGCGATAGTCCCCAGCATTTT.

This rearrangement joins TRBV27 to TRBJ1-2; D possibly corresponds to TRBD1 (6 bases). Per germline, CDR1 MNHEY and CDR2 SMNVEV (reference sequence). The V end lost 3 bases, the J end lost 0 bases, and 14 bases lay between the germline ends. This CDR3 is 16 amino acids long. The CDR3 DNA reads as TGTGCCAGCAGTTTCGCAGGGGCCCGAGCTAACTATGGCTACACCTTC. Translation: CASSFAGARANYGYTF.

The V call is TRBV6-2 or TRBV6-3, the J call TRBJ2-1; possible D gene TRBD1, 6 bases. V was pared by 2 bases and J by 0 bases, with 8 bases between. This CDR3 has 15 residues. Per the germline V gene, CDR1 is MNHEY and CDR2 is SVGEGT. The CDR3 DNA follows: TGTGCCAGCAGTTACGAGGGGGTCTCCTACAATGAGCAGTTCTTC. It yields the protein CASSYEGVSYNEQFF.

This chain uses TRBV28 with TRBJ2-7; D gene uncertain. Germline CDR1 is MDHEN and CDR2 is SYDVKM. The CDR3 spans 17 residues. With 3 bases removed from V and 0 bases from J, the gap between germline ends came to 18 bases. The CDR3 loop reads CASSLPIGQMSSYEQYF. As DNA, the CDR3 is TGTGCCAGCAGTTTGCCGATAGGGCAGATGAGCTCCTACGAGCAGTACTTC.

The gene calls are TRBV11-2 and TRBJ1-3; 8 bases match TRBD1. The CDR3 has 15 residues. Germline CDR1 reads SGHAT; CDR2 reads FQNNGV. J was trimmed by 0 bases and V by 5 bases; bases with no gene match: 3. In DNA, the CDR3 is TGTGCCAGCAGCGCACAGGGGGACTCTGGAAACACCATATATTTT. Translated: CASSAQGDSGNTIYF.

The chain links TRBV28 to TRBJ2-7; TRBD1 matches 9 bases. The V gene's germline CDR1 is MDHEN and CDR2 SYDVKM. The V and J ends lost 2 bases and 0 bases, in that order; junction bases with no gene match: 5. The CDR3 extends over 16 amino acids. DNA of the CDR3: TGTGCCAGCAGTTTACACAGGGGGCCTCCCTCCTACGAGCAGTACTTC. Translation: CASSLHRGPPSYEQYF.

This clonotype has at least ten counts. This rearrangement joins TRBV7-2 to TRBJ2-1; D unresolved. Between the trimmed V and J ends, which lost 1 base and 0 bases, there was a span of 7 bases. The CDR3 spans 15 residues. Germline V gene lookup returns CDR1 SGHTA and CDR2 FQGNSA. This CDR3 reads CASSLGSTSYNEQFF. For the CDR3, the DNA is TGTGCCAGCAGCTTAGGGAGCACCTCCTACAATGAGCAGTTCTTC.

This sequence joins TRBV4-1 and TRBJ2-5, with no clear D. Germline CDR1 is MGHRA and CDR2 is YSYEKL. This CDR3 has 13 amino acids. The germline V and J ends were trimmed by 0 bases and 5 bases, with 7 bases remaining between them. The CDR3 sequence is CASSQDSMETQYF. In DNA form, the CDR3 reads TGCGCCAGCAGCCAAGATTCAATGGAGACCCAGTACTTC.

The V gene is TRBV12-3 or TRBV12-4, the J gene TRBJ1-5; D is possibly TRBD1 (5 bases). CDR3 size: 12 residues. V shed 3 bases and J shed 13 bases, with 13 bases lying between them. The CDR3 sequence is CASSFQGYVQHF. The CDR3 region has the DNA TGTGCCAGCAGTTTTCAGGGATACGTTCAGCATTTT.

The table lists this clonotype with many counts. The chain combines TRBV30 with TRBJ2-1; 10 bases match TRBD2. The trim removed 2 bases at V and 7 bases at J, leaving 8 bases unmatched. The germline V gene encodes CDR1 GTSNPN and CDR2 SVGIG (reference sequence). The length of the CDR3 is 15 residues. The DNA of the CDR3 is TGTGCCTGGAGTAGAAGCGGGAGGGAGTCAAATGAGCAGTTCTTC. Its translation: CAWSRSGRESNEQFF.

This clonotype was counted between two and nine times. This chain uses TRBV12-3 or TRBV12-4 with TRBJ1-5; no clear D gene. V lost 3 bases and J 4 bases, leaving 4 bases between the germline ends. The CDR3 runs to 12 residues. CDR3 amino acids: CASSLMNQPQHF. CDR3 coding DNA: TGTGCCAGCAGTTTGATGAATCAGCCCCAGCATTTT.

The chain uses TRBV5-1 and TRBJ2-5; 9 nucleotides agree with TRBD1. V lost 3 bases to trimming and J lost 1 base; unmatched junction nucleotides: 1. Germline loops: CDR1 SGHRS, CDR2 YFSETQ. The CDR3 sequence is 14 residues long. CDR3 amino acids: CASSWTGAQETQYF. In nucleotides, the CDR3 is TGCGCCAGCAGCTGGACAGGGGCCCAAGAGACCCAGTACTTC.

This clonotype was observed a few times. The chain is built from TRBV7-6 and TRBJ1-3; 9 positions agree with TRBD1. Germline CDR1 and CDR2: SGHVS and FNYEAQ. Trimming cost V 3 bases and J 2 bases; bases outside gene matches: 11. CDR3 length equals 18 residues. The CDR3 DNA reads as TGTGCCAGCAGCTTGCCCGGGACAGGGACCAAGGCTGGAAACACCATATATTTT. Translation: CASSLPGTGTKAGNTIYF.

The chain uses TRBV12-5 and TRBJ1-3, with a tentative D call TRBD1 (5 bases). The V gene's germline CDR1 is LGHNT and CDR2 FRNRAP. The V and J ends lost 2 bases and 4 bases respectively, with 12 bases between them. The CDR3 totals 15 residues. Here the CDR3 reads CASGLLDTGGNTIYF. CDR3 nucleotide sequence: TGTGCTAGTGGTTTGCTGGACACGGGGGGAAACACCATATATTTT.

This clonotype occurred a few times. This chain connects TRBV7-6 to TRBJ1-1; D remains unclear. The CDR3 contains 14 residues. The V end lost 2 bases, the J end lost 1 base, and 8 bases lay between the germline ends. Germline assignment: CDR1 SGHVS and CDR2 FNYEAQ. The CDR3 here is CASSLSGANTEAFF. CDR3 DNA: TGTGCCAGCAGCTTATCAGGCGCGAACACTGAAGCTTTCTTT.